This entry concerns a single T cell receptor (beta chain). The antigen is not known. These data are taken from a study of T cells in Graves' hyperthyroidism and ophthalmopathy. Whole-study context: Staff took peripheral blood when the initial diagnosis was made, before any treatment began. Study observations and caveats: Most thyroid clonotypes that were expanded above 0.001 also turned up in blood. Ophthalmopathy cases were set apart from stable hyperthyroidism by a 13 V-J model.

RNA transcripts provided the source from which TCR beta CDR3 regions were amplified. Initially, a first-round RT-PCR of the TCR CDR3 employed the HTBI primer set. TCRdb itself ran the multiplex PCR reads through MiXCR, one entry per CDR3 protein. The table shows around 350,000 distinct CDR3 sequences, with 15% to 19% occurring only once. CDR3 length equals 14 residues. Trimming took 2 bases from V and 2 from J; bases not matched to a gene: 2. Germline V lookup: CDR1 MNHEY, CDR2 SVGAGI. The blood sample was taken at first hyperthyroidism diagnosis, before any ophthalmopathy symptoms. This chain joins TRBV6-5 and TRBJ2-7, with 8 bases fitting TRBD2. The material sequenced was blood. This TCR was sampled from a woman aged 18-29 years with Graves' hyperthyroidism that later progressed to Graves' ophthalmopathy. CDR3 in amino acids: CASSYGGRTYEQYF. CDR3 DNA sequence: TGTGCCAGCAGTTACGGCGGGAGGACCTACGAGCAGTACTTC.